This T cell receptor (beta chain) came from a study of a mutant IDH1 vaccine in newly diagnosed glioma. The CDR3 is 13 amino acids. Time point here: week 23, last vaccination. What each vaccine dose contained was 300 ug of mutant IDH1 20-mer peptide, accompanied by topical imiquimod. Using immunoSEQ multiplex PCR, the repertoire was profiled, and TCRdb retains in-frame clones only, with some absent. This sample carries 29,000 or so clones, approximately 84% of them seen once, and the ten largest clones take 8.2%. The count of this clone is one. What it binds is unknown. The chain recombines TRBV21-1 with TRBJ1-1. TRBV21-1 is marked as a pseudogene. The receptor's source is a woman between 18 and 29 years old with glioma. This specimen was PBMCs, taken from a glioma patient whose treatment included an IDH1 peptide vaccine. CDR3 loop: CASSKVWYGEAFF. CDR3 DNA sequence: TGTGCCAGCAGCAAAGTATGGTACGGTGAAGCTTTCTTT.